This T cell receptor (beta chain) was identified during a study of T cell responses to AZD1222 COVID-19 vaccine. Study summary: Second-dose timings of about 4 or about 12 weeks were pooled.

Clones were sequenced by immunoSEQ multiplex PCR, and TCRdb holds only the in-frame ones, with some missing. The sample carries 65,000 to 85,000 clones, approximately 81% recorded once. On this clone itself: Its antigen remains unknown.

Study-level points and caveats: Donors, mostly white British, included more females; clonal diversity was possibly underestimated. Across spike, vaccine-associated CD4 TCRs were found, dominant at 160-218 and 743-854. Two AZD1222 doses significantly raised spike-specific TCR breadth and depth over controls.

Germline V gene data show CDR1 as DFQATT and CDR2 as SNEGSKA (reference sequence). The CDR3 totals 11 residues. Trimming removed 7 bases from V and 5 bases from J, with 11 bases in between. Material: peripheral blood, obtained on day 0 of AZD1222 vaccination. This chain uses TRBV20-1 with TRBJ1-2; no reliable D call. The TCR comes from an adult in good health. The CDR3 nucleotides are TGCAGTGGCGCGGGGTCGTATGGCTACACCTTC. Protein: CSGAGSYGYTF.